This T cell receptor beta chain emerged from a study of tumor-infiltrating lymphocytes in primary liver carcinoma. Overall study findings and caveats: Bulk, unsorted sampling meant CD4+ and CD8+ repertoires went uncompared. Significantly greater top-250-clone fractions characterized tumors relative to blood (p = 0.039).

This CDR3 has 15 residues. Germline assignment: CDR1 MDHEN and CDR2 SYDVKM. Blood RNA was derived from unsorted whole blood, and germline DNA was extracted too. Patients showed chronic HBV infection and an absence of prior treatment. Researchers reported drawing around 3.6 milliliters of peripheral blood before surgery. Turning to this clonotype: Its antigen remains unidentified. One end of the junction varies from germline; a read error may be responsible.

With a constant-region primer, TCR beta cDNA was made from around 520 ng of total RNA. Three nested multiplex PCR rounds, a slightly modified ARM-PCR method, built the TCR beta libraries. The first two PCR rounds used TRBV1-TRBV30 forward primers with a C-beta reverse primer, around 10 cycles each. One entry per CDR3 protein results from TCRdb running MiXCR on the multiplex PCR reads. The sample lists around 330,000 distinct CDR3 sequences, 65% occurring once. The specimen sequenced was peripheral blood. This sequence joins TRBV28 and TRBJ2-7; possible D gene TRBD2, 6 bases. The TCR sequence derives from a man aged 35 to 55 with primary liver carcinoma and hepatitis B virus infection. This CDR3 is CASSLSGPLTGEQHF. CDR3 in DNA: TGTGCCAGCAGTTTATCCGGACCCCTCACGGGGGAGCAGCACTTC. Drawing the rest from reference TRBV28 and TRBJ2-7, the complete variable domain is DVKVTQSSRYLVKRTGEKVFLECVQDMDHENMFWYRQDPGLGLRLIYFSYDVKMKEKGDIPEGYSVSREKKERFSLILESASTNQTSMYLCASSLSGPLTGEQHFGPGTRLTVT.